The 26 T cell receptor beta chains below come from one sample, sequenced in a study of blood T cell repertoires in COVID-19 (TCRdb year 2020). The library was produced with the immunoSEQ multiplex PCR assay. Imported from immuneACCESS, the table was reduced by TCRdb to in-frame sequences with V and J called. These copies leave out some clones; in studies compared against another copy, an unresolved V gene accounts for under half, and the cause of the remainder is not known. The sample records approximately 150,000 clones, approximately 86% of which are singletons. The ten largest make up roughly 3.4% of the sample. Material: peripheral blood. These receptors all come from a man between 70 and 80 years old with acute or convalescent COVID-19.

CDR3 bases: TGTGCCAGCAGTCCAGAGGGGCTCGCGGGAAGGTCCTACAATGAGCAGTTCTTC. Translation gives CASSPEGLAGRSYNEQFF. V usage is TRBV27 and J usage is TRBJ2-1; possibly TRBD2 for D (6 bases). This CDR3 contains 18 residues. Germline-derived CDR1 and CDR2 are MNHEY and SMNVEV (reference sequence). Trimming took off 5 bases at V and 1 base at J, with 21 bases between the two ends.

The rearrangement joins TRBV5-4 to TRBJ1-4; a possible D gene is TRBD1 (5 bases). V dropped 10 bases and J dropped 6 bases, with 16 bases sitting between them. CDR3 length: 13 residues. Germline V CDR1 and CDR2: SGHNT, YYREEE (reference sequence). DNA of the CDR3: TGTGCCGTTCAAAGGGCGGGGGATGAAAAACTGTTTTTT. Its protein is CAVQRAGDEKLFF. The variable domain in full, completed from reference TRBV5-4 and TRBJ1-4, reads ETGVTQSPTHLIKTRGQQVTLRCSSQSGHNTVSWYQQALGQGPQFIFQYYREEENGRGNFPPRFSGLQFPNYSSELNVNALELDDSALYLCAVQRAGDEKLFFGSGTQLSVL.

This chain uses TRBV5-1 with TRBJ2-5; the match to TRBD2 covers 7 bases. The germline V gene encodes CDR1 SGHRS and CDR2 YFSETQ. V shed 4 bases, J shed 2 bases, and the junction held 8 bases outside the gene matches. The length of the CDR3 is 15 residues. In nucleotides, the CDR3 is TGCGCCAGCAGCAACGACGGGAGGACTCAAGAGACCCAGTACTTC. It is translated as CASSNDGRTQETQYF.

The chain has TRBV18 and TRBJ2-3; a weak D match, TRBD1 (5 bases). V lost 1 base to trimming and J lost 4 bases, with 9 bases between them. CDR3 length equals 14 residues. Germline V lookup: CDR1 KGHSH, CDR2 LQKENI. The CDR3 is CASSPLDTSDTQYF. The CDR3 bases are TGTGCCAGCTCACCACTGGACACCTCAGATACGCAGTATTTT.

V gene TRBV10-3 combines with J gene TRBJ2-3; 7 bases match TRBD2. The CDR3 contains 14 residues. Per the germline V gene, CDR1 is ENHRY and CDR2 is SYGVKD. Trimming at V came to 7 bases and at J to 3 bases, leaving 7 bases not matched to a gene. CDR3: CAIKAGDGTDTQYF. In nucleotides, the CDR3 is TGTGCCATCAAGGCGGGGGATGGAACAGATACGCAGTATTTT.

CDR3 sequence (DNA): TGTGCCAGCAGTTTTTCCCCCCAGGCACCGTCCTACGAGCAGTACTTC. Protein product: CASSFSPQAPSYEQYF. The chain has TRBV28 and TRBJ2-7; no definite D call. Germline CDR1 MDHEN, CDR2 SYDVKM. This CDR3 is built from 16 residues. Trimming removed 3 bases at V and 1 base at J, with 16 bases between.

The CDR3: CASSPAGTGDQPQHF. In DNA form, the CDR3 reads TGTGCCAGCAGCCCGGCCGGGACAGGGGACCAGCCCCAGCATTTT. The chain carries TRBV28 and TRBJ1-5, with TRBD1 identical over 10 bases. The CDR3 covers 15 residues. V shed 6 bases, J shed 7 bases, and the junction held 9 bases outside the gene matches. Germline V CDR1 and CDR2: MDHEN, SYDVKM.

V is TRBV6-2 or TRBV6-3 and J is TRBJ2-7; 10 bases align to TRBD1. The J segment lost 5 bases and the V segment lost 6 bases, leaving 7 bases of the junction unmatched. The V gene's germline CDR1 is MNHEY and CDR2 SVGEGT. The length of the CDR3 is 14 residues. CDR3 sequence reads: CASSEDRGFDEQYF. DNA of the CDR3: TGTGCCAGCAGCGAGGACAGGGGGTTCGACGAGCAGTACTTC.

This clone was seen once. The chain uses TRBV28 and TRBJ2-7, with D possibly matching TRBD1 (6 bases). The CDR3 extends over 16 amino acids. V lost 1 base and J 1 base, leaving 14 bases between the germline ends. The germline V gene has CDR1 MDHEN and CDR2 SYDVKM. Here the CDR3 DNA reads TGTGCCAGCAGTTTATTGGTACAGGGTAAGTCCTACGAGCAGTACTTC. Protein: CASSLLVQGKSYEQYF.

This chain uses TRBV7-3 with TRBJ2-2; D is perhaps TRBD2 (6 bases). Trimming stripped 5 bases from V and 2 bases from J, with 9 bases between. The length of the CDR3 is 14 residues. Germline CDR1 SGHTA, CDR2 FQGTGA. The CDR3 DNA reads TGTGCCAGCAGCACGACTAGAAACACCGGGGAGCTGTTTTTT. Amino acid sequence: CASSTTRNTGELFF.

The CDR3, as DNA: TGTGCCAGCAGTTTTTACAACAGCCTTACGAATCAGCCCCAGCATTTT. As protein: CASSFYNSLTNQPQHF. The chain has TRBV28 and TRBJ1-5; D unclear. The CDR3 has 16 residues. V lost 3 bases and J lost 4, with 16 bases in between. Germline CDR1 reads MDHEN; CDR2 reads SYDVKM. The full variable domain, in which reference TRBV28 and TRBJ1-5 provide the parts outside the CDR3, is DVKVTQSSRYLVKRTGEKVFLECVQDMDHENMFWYRQDPGLGLRLIYFSYDVKMKEKGDIPEGYSVSREKKERFSLILESASTNQTSMYLCASSFYNSLTNQPQHFGDGTRLSIL.

This clone appeared a few times. V usage is TRBV11-2 and J usage is TRBJ2-2, with D uncertain. Trimming removed 2 bases at V and 7 bases at J, with 8 bases between. The CDR3 sequence is 13 residues long. CDR1 and CDR2 (germline): SGHAT, FQNNGV. CDR3 bases: TGTGCCAGCAGCTTAAAGCCTGGCGGGGAGCTGTTTTTT. This codes for CASSLKPGGELFF.

The V call is TRBV6-5, the J call TRBJ2-2; 9 bases match TRBD2. Trimming took 4 bases from V and 6 from J; bases not matched to a gene: 9. Germline CDR1 is MNHEY and CDR2 is SVGAGI. This CDR3 region has 16 residues. The DNA for the CDR3 is TGTGCCAGCAGTTTCCATAGCGGGAGTACTGCCGGGGAGCTGTTTTTT. It translates to CASSFHSGSTAGELFF.

Only a few counts were recorded for this clone. The genes are TRBV5-4 and TRBJ2-7, with 13 positions matching TRBD2. Germline CDR1 SGHNT, CDR2 YYREEE (reference sequence). CDR3 length: 18 residues. After removal of 3 bases from V and 2 bases from J, the junction contained 11 bases not matched to a gene. The CDR3 sequence is CASSSRQRTSGRPYEQYF. The CDR3 DNA reads TGTGCCAGCAGCTCGAGACAGAGGACTAGCGGGAGACCCTACGAGCAGTACTTC.

The rearrangement links TRBV2 to TRBJ2-3; 10 bases match TRBD2. This CDR3 region has 14 residues. The germline gives CDR1 SNHLY, CDR2 FYNNEI. V shed 7 bases and J 5 bases; nucleotides not matched to a gene: 6. CDR3 region: CASKREGPGDTQYF. DNA for the CDR3: TGTGCCAGCAAGCGGGAGGGCCCCGGAGATACGCAGTATTTT. Supplemented by reference TRBV2 and TRBJ2-3, the full variable domain reads EPEVTQTPSHQVTQMGQEVILRCVPISNHLYFYWYRQILGQKVEFLVSFYNNEISEKSEIFDDQFSVERPDGSNFTLKIRSTKLEDSAMYFCASKREGPGDTQYFGPGTRLTVL.

The CDR3 region has the DNA TGTGCCAGCAGTTTTTCCTTAGGGGCGCAGACCGGGGAGCTGTTTTTT. Its protein is CASSFSLGAQTGELFF. The J gene is TRBJ2-2, the V gene TRBV27; possible D gene TRBD1, 5 bases. V was clipped by 3 bases and J by 5 bases, with 16 bases between them. Germline V lookup: CDR1 MNHEY, CDR2 SMNVEV (reference sequence). This CDR3 is 16 amino acids long.

V gene TRBV7-9 combines with J gene TRBJ1-4, with D maybe TRBD1 (6 bases). Germline V lookup: CDR1 SEHNR, CDR2 FQNEAQ (reference sequence). Deletions cut 6 bases from V and 6 bases from J, with 11 bases between. The CDR3 consists of 13 residues. The CDR3 protein is CASSRDTDEKLFF. Written as DNA, the CDR3 is TGTGCCAGCAGTCGGGACACCGATGAAAAACTGTTTTTT.

The chain carries TRBV19 and TRBJ1-1; 7 bases agree with TRBD1. Trimming cost V 3 bases and J 1 base; bases outside gene matches: 5. There are 15 residues in the CDR3. Germline lookup yields CDR1 LNHDA and CDR2 SQIVND (reference sequence). As DNA, the CDR3 is TGTGCCAGTAGTATTCACAGGGGAACGAACACTGAAGCTTTCTTT. Its translation is CASSIHRGTNTEAFF.

CDR3 region: CASSLEGGIVYEQYF. DNA for the CDR3: TGTGCCAGCAGCTTAGAAGGCGGGATCGTCTACGAGCAGTACTTC. V usage is TRBV11-2 and J usage is TRBJ2-7, with D tentatively TRBD2 (6 bases). V was pared by 0 bases and J by 3 bases, with 12 bases between. Germline CDR1 is SGHAT and CDR2 is FQNNGV. The CDR3 extends over 15 amino acids. The full variable domain, completed using reference TRBV11-2 and TRBJ2-7, is EAGVAQSPRYKIIEKRQSVAFWCNPISGHATLYWYQQILGQGPKLLIQFQNNGVVDDSQLPKDRFSAERLKGVDSTLKIQPAKLEDSAVYLCASSLEGGIVYEQYFGPGTRLTVT.

The V call is TRBV5-1, the J call TRBJ2-7, with a possible D match to TRBD2 (5 bases). V was clipped by 0 bases and J by 3 bases, with 10 bases between them. This CDR3 has 14 residues. The germline V gene encodes CDR1 SGHRS and CDR2 YFSETQ. The CDR3 loop is CASSLGSGNYEQYF. CDR3 in DNA: TGCGCCAGCAGCTTGGGATCCGGGAACTACGAGCAGTACTTC. The variable domain in full, with the rest retrieved from reference TRBV5-1 and TRBJ2-7, is KAGVTQTPRYLIKTRGQQVTLSCSPISGHRSVSWYQQTPGQGLQFLFEYFSETQRNKGNFPGRFSGRQFSNSRSEMNVSTLELGDSALYLCASSLGSGNYEQYFGPGTRLTVT.

The chain recombines TRBV29-1 with TRBJ2-7; 9 bases fit TRBD1. Germline CDR1 and CDR2: SQVTM and ANQGSEA. The CDR3 sequence is 13 residues long. The V and J ends lost 5 bases and 2 bases, in that order; junction bases with no gene match: 4. CDR3 nucleotides: TGCAGCGTTCGGACAGGGGCTGCCTACGAGCAGTACTTC. Translation gives CSVRTGAAYEQYF.

The CDR3 region is CASSLKQGFQPQHF. Written as DNA, the CDR3 is TGTGCCAGCAGTTTGAAACAGGGTTTTCAGCCCCAGCATTTT. The genes are TRBV2 and TRBJ1-5; maybe TRBD1 (6 bases). The germline CDR1 and CDR2 sequences are SNHLY and FYNNEI. V lost 5 bases and J 6 bases, leaving 14 bases between the germline ends. The CDR3 spans 14 residues.

This clone was picked up a small number of times. The chain carries TRBV11-3 and TRBJ2-7; D is perhaps TRBD1 (6 bases). This CDR3 has 13 residues. Trimming took 4 bases from V and 5 from J, leaving 12 bases between them. From germline, CDR1 is SGHNT and CDR2 YENEEA. DNA of the CDR3: TGTGCCAGCAGCTACTCAGGGGAACACGAGCAGTACTTC. It codes for CASSYSGEHEQYF.

The rearrangement uses TRBV27 and TRBJ2-6; 7 bases map to TRBD2. This CDR3 is built from 18 residues. Germline V gives CDR1 MNHEY, CDR2 SMNVEV (reference sequence). Unmatched junction bases numbered 9, after V lost 4 bases and J lost 0 bases. CDR3 loop: CASSSTHGTISGANVLTF. Here the CDR3 DNA reads TGTGCCAGCAGTTCAACGCACGGGACTATCTCTGGGGCCAACGTCCTGACTTTC.

The chain is built from TRBV4-2 and TRBJ1-3, with 9 bases identical to TRBD1. There are 16 residues in the CDR3. Germline V CDR1 and CDR2: LGHNA, YNFKEQ. Trimming removed 3 bases from V and 4 bases from J; junction bases left unmatched: 7. The DNA for the CDR3 is TGTGCCAGCAGCCAGCACGGACAGGGGAAAGGAAACACCATATATTTT. It is translated as CASSQHGQGKGNTIYF.

V gene TRBV5-4 combines with J gene TRBJ2-7, with a weak D call TRBD1 (5 bases). CDR1 and CDR2 from the germline V gene are SGHNT and YYREEE (reference sequence). The CDR3 runs to 13 residues. V was trimmed by 1 base and J by 3 bases, leaving 8 bases between them. The CDR3 sequence is CASSLQGSYEQYF. DNA of the CDR3: TGTGCCAGCAGCTTGCAGGGTAGCTACGAGCAGTACTTC.